In its sample, the clone carrying this T cell receptor beta chain was seen a few times. These data originate in a study of beta chain features in type 1 diabetes. The study reverse transcribed the entire isolated RNA, so it sequenced expressed TCRB transcripts. Libraries were prepared by immunoSEQ multiplex PCR; TCRdb keeps only in-frame clonotypes and omits some of them. The sample yields hundreds of thousands of clones, around a sixth seen once. The source material was naive CD4+ T cells from blood. This receptor was taken from a man younger than 30 in good health.

The CDR3: CASSGRRETQYF. As DNA, the CDR3 is TGTGCCAGCAGCGGTAGGAGAGAGACCCAGTACTTC. The chain combines TRBV7-2 with TRBJ2-5; no reliable D call. The germline CDR1 and CDR2 sequences are SGHTA and FQGNSA. The CDR3 contains 12 residues. V was shortened by 5 bases and J by 4 bases, with 8 bases between the two germline ends.